This entry lists 12 T cell receptor beta chains sequenced from one sample in a study of cytomegalovirus exposure and HLA in healthy donors. Amplification used 60 Vbeta primers and 13 Jbeta primers. Data came from immunoSEQ multiplex PCR; TCRdb stores just in-frame clones and leaves some out. The table shows 170,000 or so clones, with roughly 78% occurring only once. Source material: PBMCs. The source of these receptors is a woman between 50 and 59 years old in good health and CMV-seropositive.

The CDR3 spells CASSMGTGAFVPYNEQFF. The CDR3 DNA sequence: TGTGCCAGTAGTATGGGGACAGGGGCCTTTGTGCCCTACAATGAGCAGTTCTTC. The chain links TRBV19 to TRBJ2-1; 10 nucleotides line up with TRBD1. There are 18 residues in the CDR3. The germline gives CDR1 LNHDA, CDR2 SQIVND (reference sequence). J was trimmed by 2 bases and V by 3 bases; bases with no gene match: 10.

The CDR3 protein is CASSLAGGTVQETQYF. The CDR3 bases are TGCGCCAGCAGCTTGGCCGGTGGGACTGTGCAAGAGACCCAGTACTTC. The chain has TRBV5-1 and TRBJ2-5; TRBD2 is a possible D gene (6 bases). CDR1 is SGHRS and CDR2 is YFSETQ in the germline V gene. The CDR3 has 16 residues. V was trimmed by 0 bases and J by 2 bases, leaving 14 bases between them.

This sequence joins TRBV5-1 and TRBJ2-2; weak D call: TRBD1 (5 bases). The CDR3 consists of 16 residues. Germline CDR1 SGHRS, CDR2 YFSETQ. The germline V and J ends were trimmed by 2 bases and 4 bases, with 15 bases remaining between them. CDR3 nucleotide sequence: TGCGCCAGCAGCTTAGCTAGGGGCGCGAGCACCGGGGAGCTGTTTTTT. Amino acids: CASSLARGASTGELFF.

Only a few counts were recorded for this clone. The chain combines TRBV29-1 with TRBJ2-3; D uncertain. Germline-derived CDR1 and CDR2 are SQVTM and ANQGSEA. The CDR3 is 12 residues long. Trimming cost V 6 bases and J 4 bases, with 11 bases left between them. CDR3 in DNA: TGCAGCGTCGGTGCAGGCGCAGATACGCAGTATTTT. It codes for CSVGAGADTQYF.

The genes are TRBV6-5 and TRBJ1-6; D unclear. Trimming pared 6 bases from V and 6 bases from J, leaving 9 bases between. Germline values: CDR1 MNHEY, CDR2 SVGAGI. The CDR3 has 13 amino acids. The CDR3 bases are TGTGCCAGCAGCCTCCAGCGTAATTCACCCCTCCACTTT. Translating it yields CASSLQRNSPLHF.

Concerning this clone: The identical CDR3 is also encoded by other nucleotide sequences in the sample. This rearrangement joins TRBV5-1 to TRBJ1-2; TRBD1 is a possible D gene (5 bases). Germline-derived CDR1 and CDR2 are SGHRS and YFSETQ. Trimming left V 0 bases short and J 0 bases short, with 6 bases between. The CDR3 extends over 14 amino acids. CDR3 in amino acids: CASSLVTANYGYTF. The CDR3 DNA is TGCGCCAGCAGCTTGGTGACAGCTAACTATGGCTACACCTTC.

The chain employs TRBV5-1 and TRBJ1-1; D is possibly TRBD1 (6 bases). Trimming left V 1 base short and J 4 bases short, with 14 bases between. The CDR3 runs 15 residues. CDR1 is SGHRS, CDR2 YFSETQ, per germline. The CDR3 coding sequence is TGCGCCAGCAGCTTGTCTCTGGCAGGGGCCACTGAAGCTTTCTTT. Amino acid sequence: CASSLSLAGATEAFF. Using reference TRBV5-1 and TRBJ1-1 for the parts outside the CDR3, the full variable domain is KAGVTQTPRYLIKTRGQQVTLSCSPISGHRSVSWYQQTPGQGLQFLFEYFSETQRNKGNFPGRFSGRQFSNSRSEMNVSTLELGDSALYLCASSLSLAGATEAFFGQGTRLTVV.

This rearrangement joins TRBV27 to TRBJ2-5; no firm D call. Near its end, the DNA agrees better with TRBJ2-7, so the J call may be wrong. This CDR3 contains 14 residues. CDR1 MNHEY and CDR2 SMNVEV come from the germline V gene (reference sequence). Written as DNA, the CDR3 is TGTGCCAGCAGTTTAAAGAGGTTAGCCTACGAGCAGTACTTC. Translating it yields CASSLKRLAYEQYF.

V and J are TRBV5-1 and TRBJ1-5; D not resolved. Trimming took off 4 bases at V and 1 base at J, with 12 bases between the two ends. CDR1 and CDR2 (germline): SGHRS, YFSETQ. The CDR3 contains 15 residues. CDR3 coding DNA: TGCGCCAGCAGCCCCTGGGAGGGAAGCAATCAGCCCCAGCATTTT. Translating gives CASSPWEGSNQPQHF.

CDR3 region: CASSLRGRGSGNTIYF. In nucleotides, the CDR3 is TGTGCCAGCAGCTTGCGCGGACGGGGGTCTGGAAACACCATATATTTT. The gene calls are TRBV5-5 and TRBJ1-3; D is perhaps TRBD1 (5 bases). CDR3 length: 16 residues. Trimming shortened V by 1 base and J by 1 base, and 12 bases separated the two germline ends. The V gene's germline CDR1 is SGHKS and CDR2 YYEKEE (reference sequence).

This sequence joins TRBV13 and TRBJ2-1; 9 positions match TRBD1. J lost 5 bases, V lost 2 bases, and 4 bases had no gene match. Germline CDR1 and CDR2: PRHDT and FYEKMQ (reference sequence). CDR3 size: 15 residues. CDR3 region: CASSLKGTGNNEQFF. The DNA of the CDR3 is TGTGCCAGCAGCTTAAAAGGGACAGGGAACAATGAGCAGTTCTTC. Drawing the rest from reference TRBV13 and TRBJ2-1, the complete variable domain is AAGVIQSPRHLIKEKRETATLKCYPIPRHDTVYWYQQGPGQDPQFLISFYEKMQSDKGSIPDRFSAQQFSDYHSELNMSSLELGDSALYFCASSLKGTGNNEQFFGPGTRLTVL.

As regards this clone: Since the CDR3 does not end with the conserved phenylalanine or tryptophan, this likely comes from a read error. Because the CDR3's place on the DNA is in doubt, the DNA is left out and the CDR3 is given as listed by TCRdb. V is TRBV14 and J is TRBJ2-7; TRBD1, the table's D call, lacks a check against the DNA. The CDR3 sequence runs 13 residues, both termini included. Germline assignment: CDR1 SGHDN and CDR2 FVKESK. The CDR3 is CASSQDEGTAQNM.